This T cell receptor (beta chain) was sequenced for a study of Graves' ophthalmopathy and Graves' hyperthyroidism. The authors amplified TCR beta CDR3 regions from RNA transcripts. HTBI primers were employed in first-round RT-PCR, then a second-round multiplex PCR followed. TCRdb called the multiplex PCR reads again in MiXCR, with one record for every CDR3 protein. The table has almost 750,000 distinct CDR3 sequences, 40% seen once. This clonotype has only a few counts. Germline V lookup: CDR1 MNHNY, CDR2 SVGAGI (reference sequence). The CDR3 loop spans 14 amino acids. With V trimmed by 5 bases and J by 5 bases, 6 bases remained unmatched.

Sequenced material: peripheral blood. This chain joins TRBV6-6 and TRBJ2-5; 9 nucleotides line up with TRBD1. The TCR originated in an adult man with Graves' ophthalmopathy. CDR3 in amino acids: CASSGTGGLETQYF. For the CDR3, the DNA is TGTGCCAGCAGTGGAACAGGGGGCCTGGAGACCCAGTACTTC.